The 2 T cell receptor beta chains below all came from one sample that was sequenced in a study of pediatric ulcerative colitis (dated by TCRdb to about 2019). Library creation used the immunoSEQ multiplex PCR assay. The source is immuneACCESS, and TCRdb retained only in-frame sequences with V and J called. Part of the clones is not carried over; for the studies checked, unresolved V genes explain less than half of this, and the remainder is unexplained. Recorded for this sample are 40,000 to 55,000 clones; 60% to 85% of them occurred a single time. Jointly, the top ten make up about 4% of the sample. One to two pinch biopsies were taken from the rectum for research during colonoscopy. Sequenced material: gut tissue. Every receptor here comes from a girl between 5 and 17 years old with moderate ulcerative colitis.

This rearrangement joins TRBV5-4 to TRBJ1-3; weak D call: TRBD1 (5 bases). The germline CDR1 and CDR2 sequences are SGHNT and YYREEE (reference sequence). The CDR3 consists of 17 residues. Deletions cut 0 bases from V and 0 bases from J, with 13 bases between. The CDR3, as DNA: TGTGCCAGCAGCTTGGGGGGACCAGGGCACTCTGGAAACACCATATATTTT. It is translated as CASSLGGPGHSGNTIYF.

This chain uses TRBV6-5 with TRBJ1-5; 7 positions agree with TRBD1. V lost 6 bases and J lost 8; bases outside the gene matches: 7. Germline values: CDR1 MNHEY, CDR2 SVGAGI. There are 13 residues in the CDR3. The CDR3 region is CASRDRDFEPQHF. The DNA for the CDR3 is TGTGCCAGCAGAGACAGGGATTTCGAGCCCCAGCATTTT.